This T cell receptor beta chain was identified during a study of T cell responses to AZD1222 COVID-19 vaccine. The overall study: Investigators merged groups given second doses at roughly 4 or roughly 12 weeks.

Study-wide results and caveats: Spike-specific TCR depth and breadth grew after two AZD1222 doses. Unmutated variant regions reportedly attract nearly half of all spike-specific TCRs. A mostly white British donor set with more females was recruited, and clonal diversity was possibly underestimated.

Trimming at V came to 3 bases and at J to 4 bases, leaving 5 bases not matched to a gene. CDR1 SQVTM and CDR2 ANQGSEA come from the germline V gene. CDR3 size: 13 residues. Points on this clone: Its antigen is as yet unknown.

Only in-frame clones appear in the TCRdb table, and some are missing; sequencing was by immunoSEQ multiplex PCR. The sample shows roughly 100,000 clones, 75% to 90% of them seen only once. The genes are TRBV29-1 and TRBJ1-1, with 7 bases identical to TRBD1. The TCR originated in an adult in good health. The sample in question was peripheral blood, obtained on day 0 of AZD1222 vaccination. The CDR3 loop is CSVDTQGGTEAFF. The CDR3 region has the DNA TGCAGCGTTGACACTCAGGGGGGCACTGAAGCTTTCTTT. The full variable domain, with the rest looked up from reference TRBV29-1 and TRBJ1-1, is SAVISQKPSRDICQRGTSLTIQCQVDSQVTMMFWYRQQPGQSLTLIATANQGSEATYESGFVIDKFPISRPNLTFSTLTVSNMSPEDSSIYLCSVDTQGGTEAFFGQGTRLTVV.